The clone carrying this TCR beta chain was detected a few times. Unique molecular identifiers tagged individual cDNA molecules. TCRdb itself ran the 5' RACE reads through MiXCR, one entry per CDR3 protein. The table includes roughly 53,000 distinct CDR3 sequences, 8.7% detected once. The data are from a study of early T cells in non-severe SARS-CoV-2 infection. This CDR3 contains 11 residues. V shed 4 bases and J shed 3 bases, with 1 base lying between them. The germline gives CDR1 ENHRY, CDR2 SYGVKD. The source material was whole blood, sampled at baseline. This chain links TRBV10-3 with TRBJ2-1; D not resolved. This clonotype was obtained from an adult who was a healthcare worker with PCR-confirmed SARS-CoV-2 infection or an uninfected control (not recorded which). DNA for the CDR3: TGTGCCATCAGTGGCTACAATGAGCAGTTCTTC. This gives the protein CAISGYNEQFF.